Reported below is one TCR beta chain. Its target is not known. The entry originates in a study of cytomegalovirus exposure and HLA in healthy donors. General study results and limits: As was reported, the HLA-A and HLA-B alleles of most subjects were accurately predicted from TCR beta sequences. With DRB1 most and HLA-C fewest, TCR association rates differed between HLA loci in a later analysis.

The primer mix had 60 Vbeta and 13 Jbeta primers. Some clones are missing from TCRdb's copy, which holds only in-frame ones; the method was immunoSEQ multiplex PCR. The data contain roughly 150,000 clones, 80% to 85% of them seen just once; the ten biggest clones take up 2% to 3%. Sequenced sample: PBMCs. The TCR sequence derives from a boy aged 2-15 years in good health and CMV-seronegative.

CDR3 DNA sequence: TGTGCCAGCAACCCCATTATACTACAAGAGACCCAGTACTTC. It encodes CASNPIILQETQYF. This sequence joins TRBV2 and TRBJ2-5; D gene ambiguous. The germline V gene encodes CDR1 SNHLY and CDR2 FYNNEI. V dropped 7 bases and J dropped 2 bases, with 14 bases sitting between them. This CDR3 is built from 14 residues. The whole variable domain, remainder taken from reference TRBV2 and TRBJ2-5, is EPEVTQTPSHQVTQMGQEVILRCVPISNHLYFYWYRQILGQKVEFLVSFYNNEISEKSEIFDDQFSVERPDGSNFTLKIRSTKLEDSAMYFCASNPIILQETQYFGPGTRLLVL.